The present TCR beta chain was sequenced within a study of CD8+ T cells in alopecia areata (dated by TCRdb to the late 2010s). Background for the entire study: Treated patients were enrolled in an open-label pilot trial of oral tofacitinib, 5 to 10 mg twice daily, for moderate-to-severe alopecia areata. Tofacitinib was administered for 6 to 18 months, and 6 months of follow-up off drug were then conducted to assess delayed response and recurrence. The study used high-throughput TCRbeta sequencing to examine T cell clonal expansion in alopecia areata, in both the C3H/HeJ mouse model and human patients. In humans, TCRbeta sequencing was performed on scalp tissue and on sorted CD4+ and CD8+ peripheral blood T cells from healthy controls and from patients with patchy or totalis/universalis alopecia areata. Patients on tofacitinib were biopsied at baseline and after 4 and 24 weeks of treatment, and several of the patients also had a later scalp biopsy. Scalp clonality was compared among normal scalp (n=4), patchy alopecia areata scalp (n=8), and alopecia totalis/universalis scalp (n=8). RNA came from the PAXgene miRNA kit for fixed scalp, the miRNeasy kit for PBMCs, and the RNeasy kit for mouse skin. TCRbeta CDR3 regions were amplified by immunoSEQ multiplex PCR with 35 Vbeta forward and 13 Jbeta reverse primers. Points the paper makes about the study in general: Unlike mouse skin, which is dominated by gammadelta T cells, normal human skin has resident alphabeta T cells that are also sequenced, and this complicates analysis of the scalp TCR repertoire. Compared with normal scalp, lesional scalp had higher clonality and more expanded CD8+ clones, particularly in alopecia totalis/universalis, a pattern that suggests antigenic drive. TCR sequences shared between patients were less clear than in mice, possibly partly because of HLA diversity in the patient population.

What this sample's time point label stands for: baseline before oral tofacitinib. Peripheral blood and lesional scalp punch biopsies were obtained from patients with alopecia areata. After PBMCs were isolated by density centrifugation and stained for CD3, CD4 and CD8, a FACSAria was used to sort CD4+ and CD8+ T cells. To prepare the library, the immunoSEQ multiplex PCR assay was applied. RNA was extracted from all samples and reverse transcribed into cDNA as template for TCR sequencing. SuperScript III was used to make first-strand cDNA, primed with a 2:1 mix of oligo-dT and random hexamers. A synthetic immune receptor repertoire was used to measure amplification bias, and any remaining bias was corrected computationally. For the original study's pipeline: After raw reads were preprocessed to remove errors, the CDR3 was defined following IMGT conventions as running from the conserved cysteine to phenylalanine. To get clonality, Shannon entropy was normalized by log2 of the number of productive unique TCRs and the result was subtracted from 1. Whether scalp clones were CD4 or CD8 was inferred by matching scalp TCRbeta sequences against CD4 and CD8 repertoires sorted from blood. Imported from immuneACCESS, the table was reduced by TCRdb to in-frame sequences with V and J called. These copies leave out some clones; in studies compared against another copy, an unresolved V gene accounts for under half, and the cause of the remainder is not known. That table furnishes V, J and clone size, whereas the DNA furnished D and trimming. This sample is represented by about 130,000 clones; about 57% of them were singletons. Of the sample, 4.5% to 5.5% is held by the ten largest clones.

This clone was counted a few times. The specificity of this receptor is unknown. Base qualities are not at hand, and no much larger clone is one base apart. CDR3 length: 14 amino acids, cysteine to phenylalanine. Just the 42-base CDR3 DNA is kept, in frame starting at base 1. The germline V gene gives CDR1 as SNHLY and CDR2 as FYNNEI. A distance of 12 bases separates the germline ends of V and J, which lose 6 bases and 1 base respectively. The receptor was isolated from a human donor with alopecia areata. The sample was CD4+ T cells sorted from blood, taken at week 0. The chain links TRBV2 with TRBJ1-1; no D gene can be assigned with confidence. Here is the DNA: TGTGCCAGCAGCGCCACTCTTGGGAACACTGAAGCTTTCTTT. Its protein is CASSATLGNTEAFF.